These 29 T cell receptor beta chains share one sample of origin, sequenced in a study of T cells in Graves' hyperthyroidism and ophthalmopathy (dated by TCRdb to 2018 to 2020). Libraries were made using multiplex PCR. The instrument given in TCRdb is Illumina HiSeq 2000. The TCR beta CDR3 regions were amplified from the RNA transcripts. The TCR CDR3 was subjected to a first round of RT-PCR using the HTBI primer set and the Qiagen OneStep RT-PCR kit. TCRdb reworked the public reads: Q25 trimming with fastp, MiXCR clone assembly, productive beta chains retained. One record per CDR3 amino acid sequence lists the most common genes and DNA. The table for this sample lists hundreds of thousands of distinct CDR3 sequences; approximately 14% of them were counted only once. The ten top clones hold more than 8.5% of the sample. Sequencing input: blood. Every receptor here comes from a young woman with Graves' hyperthyroidism.

This clonotype was found many times. The chain is built from TRBV28 and TRBJ2-7; 9 bases are shared with TRBD2. Germline values: CDR1 MDHEN, CDR2 SYDVKM. This CDR3 region has 15 residues. V shed 5 bases, J shed 3 bases, and the junction held 8 bases outside the gene matches. CDR3 nucleotides: TGTGCCAGCAGTGATCCGGGGACTAGCATCTACGAGCAGTACTTC. Its translation: CASSDPGTSIYEQYF. Complete variable domain (other parts from reference TRBV28 and TRBJ2-7): DVKVTQSSRYLVKRTGEKVFLECVQDMDHENMFWYRQDPGLGLRLIYFSYDVKMKEKGDIPEGYSVSREKKERFSLILESASTNQTSMYLCASSDPGTSIYEQYFGPGTRLTVT.

The sample holds a few counts of this clonotype. Just one base apart from a much larger clone, this may be a read error. J is TRBJ2-3 and V is TRBV28; 8 nucleotides match TRBD1. Germline V lookup: CDR1 MDHEN, CDR2 SYDVKM. This CDR3 region has 15 residues. The CDR3 bases are TGTGCCAGCAGTTTTCAGGGGGCCGGCGCAGATACGCGGTATTTT. It codes for CASSFQGAGADTRYF. The full variable domain, completed using reference TRBV28 and TRBJ2-3, is DVKVTQSSRYLVKRTGEKVFLECVQDMDHENMFWYRQDPGLGLRLIYFSYDVKMKEKGDIPEGYSVSREKKERFSLILESASTNQTSMYLCASSFQGAGADTRYFGPGTRLTVL.

This clonotype was counted only a few times. The chain couples TRBV3-1 to TRBJ2-7; the match to TRBD2 covers 11 bases. The CDR3 runs to 18 residues. Germline V gene data show CDR1 as LGHDT and CDR2 as YNNKEL (reference sequence). V dropped 0 bases and J dropped 3; count of bases not matched to a gene: 10. CDR3 DNA: TGTGCCAGCAGCCAAGATGGTTGGACTAGCGGGTCACTCTACGAGCAGTACTTC. Encoded protein: CASSQDGWTSGSLYEQYF.

Ten or more counts support this clonotype. The chain joins TRBV24-1 to TRBJ2-2; TRBD1 might be the D (6 bases). V lost 3 bases, J lost 5 bases, and 12 bases lay in between. CDR3 length equals 15 residues. Germline V CDR1 and CDR2: KGHDR, SFDVKD. This chain's CDR3 is CATSDPSTGTGELFF. In DNA, the CDR3 is TGTGCCACCAGTGATCCGTCAACAGGGACCGGGGAGCTGTTTTTT.

Points on this clonotype: A clone one base away is much larger, so this may be a read error. The V gene is TRBV20-1, the J gene TRBJ1-2, with D possibly being TRBD1 (5 bases). Germline CDR1 DFQATT, CDR2 SNEGSKA (reference sequence). The length of the CDR3 is 16 residues. This CDR3 is CSARGLSGGNTYGYAF. In DNA, the CDR3 is TGCAGTGCTCGTGGTCTCTCGGGGGGGAATACCTATGGCTACGCCTTC.

This clonotype was counted at least ten times. V gene TRBV2 combines with J gene TRBJ1-1; D remains ambiguous. Germline values: CDR1 SNHLY, CDR2 FYNNEI. V was shortened by 0 bases and J by 4 bases, with 6 bases between the two germline ends. The CDR3 is 13 residues long. The CDR3 region is CASSEARSTEAFF. CDR3 sequence (DNA): TGTGCCAGCAGTGAAGCGAGGAGCACTGAAGCTTTCTTT.

This clonotype showed up just a few times. The chain carries TRBV7-8 and TRBJ2-2, with D perhaps TRBD2 (6 bases). This CDR3 is built from 16 residues. Trimming shortened V by 5 bases and J by 3 bases, and 16 bases separated the two germline ends. Germline lookup yields CDR1 SGHVS and CDR2 FQNEAQ. CDR3 sequence (DNA): TGTGCCAGCAGCCCCCCAGGAGGACTATACACCGGGGAGCTGTTTTTT. Translated: CASSPPGGLYTGELFF.

This clonotype has just a few counts. This may come from a read error, since a much larger clone is one base off. The gene calls are TRBV11-2 and TRBJ2-7; D gene unclear. The CDR3 loop spans 13 amino acids. V was pared by 8 bases and J by 7 bases, with 18 bases between. CDR1 and CDR2 (germline): SGHAT, FQNNGV. DNA for the CDR3: TGTGCCAGCTCACCGTCGCCTCGTTGGGAGCAGTACTTC. Translating gives CASSPSPRWEQYF.

This clonotype was seen ten or more times. The gene calls are TRBV2 and TRBJ2-1; perhaps TRBD2 as D (5 bases). Germline V CDR1 and CDR2: SNHLY, FYNNEI. CDR3 length: 16 residues. Trimming removed 0 bases from V and 0 bases from J, with 9 bases in between. The CDR3 loop is CASSEARGFSYNEQFF. CDR3 DNA: TGTGCCAGCAGTGAAGCCAGAGGGTTCTCCTACAATGAGCAGTTCTTC.

Worth noting for this clonotype: This could be a read error, since a much larger clone is one nucleotide away. The V gene is TRBV27, the J gene TRBJ2-7, with 7 bases identical to TRBD1. CDR3 length equals 13 residues. Germline CDR1 is MNHEY and CDR2 is SMNVEV (reference sequence). Here the CDR3 reads CASGTGVSHEQYF. For the CDR3, the DNA is TGTGCCAGCGGAACAGGGGTCTCCCACGAGCAGTACTTC.

This clonotype has a count of ten or more. This chain joins TRBV13 and TRBJ2-3; D unclear. CDR1 and CDR2 from the germline V gene are PRHDT and FYEKMQ (reference sequence). This CDR3 spans 13 amino acids. The germline V and J ends were trimmed by 1 base and 4 bases, with 6 bases remaining between them. Here the CDR3 reads CASSLVSPDTQYF. In DNA, the CDR3 is TGTGCCAGCAGCTTAGTAAGCCCAGATACGCAGTATTTT.

This clonotype has at least ten counts. This CDR3 is CSVGLGSNTGELFF. The DNA for the CDR3 is TGCAGCGTGGGGCTGGGGTCGAACACCGGGGAGCTGTTTTTT. This sequence joins TRBV29-1 and TRBJ2-2; D is perhaps TRBD1 (5 bases). The CDR3 consists of 14 residues. V lost 6 bases and J lost 0, with 11 bases in between. CDR1 and CDR2 from the germline V gene are SQVTM and ANQGSEA.

This clonotype has a count of ten or more. This chain connects TRBV29-1 to TRBJ2-1; D unresolved. CDR1 is SQVTM and CDR2 is ANQGSEA in the germline V gene. This CDR3 region has 11 residues. V was shortened by 4 bases and J by 6 bases, with 7 bases between the two germline ends. The CDR3 protein is CSVGYSNEQFF. CDR3 DNA sequence: TGCAGCGTTGGTTATTCCAATGAGCAGTTCTTC.

There are a few counts of this clonotype. The rearrangement joins TRBV7-3 to TRBJ2-2; the D is unclear. V was trimmed by 6 bases and J by 1 base, leaving 9 bases between them. This CDR3 has 14 residues. Germline V lookup: CDR1 SGHTA, CDR2 FQGTGA. Here the CDR3 reads CASRLGLNTGELFF. DNA of the CDR3: TGTGCCAGCAGACTGGGCTTGAACACCGGGGAGCTGTTTTTT.

The chain combines TRBV14 with TRBJ2-3; 10 bases line up with TRBD2. This CDR3 is built from 18 residues. The V gene end was trimmed by 3 bases and the J gene end by 1 base; junction bases not matched to a gene: 10. Germline-derived CDR1 and CDR2 are SGHDN and FVKESK. The CDR3 DNA is TGTGCCAGCAGCCACCTAGCGGGAGTAAGAAAGGGCACAGATACGCAGTATTTT. It translates to CASSHLAGVRKGTDTQYF.

This chain uses TRBV2 with TRBJ2-3; no firm D call. The J call is uncertain, as TRBJ1-5 better fits the DNA end. The CDR3 contains 14 residues. Per germline, CDR1 SNHLY and CDR2 FYNNEI. The CDR3 reads CASIKREGPDTQHF. The CDR3 nucleotides read TGTGCCAGCATAAAGCGGGAGGGCCCAGATACGCAGCATTTT.

This clonotype was counted a few times. The V gene is TRBV20-1, the J gene TRBJ2-7; maybe TRBD2 (6 bases). Trimming stripped 4 bases from V and 1 base from J, with 8 bases between. The CDR3 covers 12 residues. Germline assignment: CDR1 DFQATT and CDR2 SNEGSKA (reference sequence). The CDR3 reads CSATGDSYEQYF. The CDR3 nucleotides read TGCAGTGCTACGGGGGATTCCTACGAGCAGTACTTC.

This clonotype has a handful of counts. The chain uses TRBV2 and TRBJ2-1; a possible D gene is TRBD2 (6 bases). The V end was cut by 0 bases, the J end by 4 bases, with 13 bases between. This CDR3 is built from 16 residues. Germline V gene sequence: CDR1 SNHLY, CDR2 FYNNEI. CDR3 in amino acids: CASSEARGRDYNEQFF. The CDR3 DNA reads TGTGCCAGCAGTGAAGCACGGGGGAGAGATTACAATGAGCAGTTCTTC.

This clonotype was observed many times. The chain's CDR3 is CASSYPGGVNTEAFF. The CDR3, as DNA: TGTGCCAGCAGTTATCCAGGAGGGGTGAACACTGAAGCTTTCTTT. V gene TRBV11-3 combines with J gene TRBJ1-1; D may be TRBD1 (5 bases). The germline V and J ends were trimmed by 6 bases and 0 bases, with 14 bases remaining between them. CDR3 length: 15 residues. Looked up from germline, CDR1 is SGHNT and CDR2 is YENEEA.

This clonotype showed up just a few times. An end of the junction does not agree with germline; a read error may underlie this. This chain's CDR3 is CASRPPGRTYEPYF. CDR3 nucleotides: TGTGCCAGCAGGCCCCCGGGACGGACCTACGAGCCGTACTTC. The chain is built from TRBV6-1 and TRBJ2-7; D is tentatively TRBD1 or TRBD2 (5 bases each). This CDR3 has 14 residues. The germline V gene encodes CDR1 MNHNS and CDR2 SASEGT.

A few counts support this clonotype. The chain couples TRBV24-1 to TRBJ1-5, with D unclear. The CDR3 has 14 residues. Germline-derived CDR1 and CDR2 are KGHDR and SFDVKD. Trimming left V 0 bases short and J 7 bases short, with 9 bases between. CDR3 nucleotide sequence: TGTGCCACCAGTGATTTGCGGTATGACCAGCCCCAGCATTTT. This sequence encodes CATSDLRYDQPQHF.

Of note for this clonotype: A read error may be the cause here, since a much bigger clone is one base away. The chain combines TRBV2 with TRBJ1-1; D is ambiguous. CDR1 SNHLY and CDR2 FYNNEI come from the germline V gene. This CDR3 spans 15 amino acids. V lost 7 bases and J lost 8, with 23 bases in between. CDR3 protein: CASMEFLTPATEAFF. The CDR3 DNA reads as TGTGCCAGCATGGAGTTTCTGACCCCAGCGACAGAAGCTTTCTTT.

The rearrangement links TRBV6-1 to TRBJ1-3; D gene ambiguous. The CDR3 loop spans 14 amino acids. Germline CDR1 MNHNS, CDR2 SASEGT. Trimming stripped 2 bases from V and 2 bases from J, with 7 bases between. The chain's CDR3 is CASSESAPGNTIYF. DNA for the CDR3: TGTGCCAGCAGTGAATCAGCCCCTGGAAACACCATATATTTT.

The J gene is TRBJ2-3, the V gene TRBV7-9; a weak D match, TRBD2 (6 bases). With 3 bases removed from V and 5 bases from J, the gap between germline ends came to 12 bases. This CDR3 has 14 residues. Per germline, CDR1 SEHNR and CDR2 FQNEAQ (reference sequence). The CDR3 DNA follows: TGTGCCAGCAGCTTTCGTGGGAGGATAGATACGCAGTATTTT. This sequence encodes CASSFRGRIDTQYF. The full variable domain, completed using reference TRBV7-9 and TRBJ2-3, is DTGVSQNPRHKITKRGQNVTFRCDPISEHNRLYWYRQTLGQGPEFLTYFQNEAQLEKSRLLSDRFSAERPKGSFSTLEIQRTEQGDSAMYLCASSFRGRIDTQYFGPGTRLTVL.

This clonotype occurred a few times. The rearrangement uses TRBV15 and TRBJ1-1; D possibly corresponds to TRBD1 (5 bases). The CDR3 spans 14 residues. Per the germline V gene, CDR1 is LNHNV and CDR2 is YYDKDF (reference sequence). Between the trimmed V and J ends, which lost 0 bases and 6 bases, there was a span of 11 bases. The DNA of the CDR3 is TGTGCCACCAGCAGAGACAGGGTAGGGCCTGAAGCTTTCTTT. This encodes CATSRDRVGPEAFF.

This clonotype was detected many times. J is TRBJ2-1 and V is TRBV6-1; 8 bases are a match to TRBD1. In germline, CDR1 is MNHNS, CDR2 SASEGT. CDR3 length: 15 residues. V was pared by 6 bases and J by 8 bases, with 12 bases of the junction left unmatched. The CDR3, as DNA: TGTGCCAGCAGGACGGTGCTTCAGGGGGCCTATGAGCAGTTCTTC. This codes for CASRTVLQGAYEQFF.

As concerns this clonotype: Being one base from a much bigger clone, this may be a read error. The chain is built from TRBV10-3 and TRBJ2-5, with D maybe TRBD1 (5 bases). The CDR3 runs 13 residues. V shed 11 bases and J shed 0 bases, with 13 bases lying between them. Germline assignment: CDR1 ENHRY and CDR2 SYGVKD. Here the CDR3 reads CAGSSGYQETQYF. In DNA form, the CDR3 reads TGTGCCGGCAGTTCAGGGTACCAAGAGACCCAGTACTTC.

This sequence joins TRBV6-2 or TRBV6-3 and TRBJ1-2; D is unclear. CDR1 and CDR2 from the germline V gene are MNHEY and SVGEGT. This CDR3 has 15 residues. V was trimmed by 4 bases and J by 8 bases, leaving 20 bases between them. As DNA, the CDR3 is TGTGCCAGCAGTTTCACCCACGACTCGACGGGGGGCTACACCTTC. This codes for CASSFTHDSTGGYTF.

The table lists this clonotype with many counts. The chain has TRBV9 and TRBJ2-1, with TRBD2 matching 8 bases. CDR1 is SGDLS, CDR2 YYNGEE, per germline. The CDR3 is made up of 15 amino acids. V lost 0 bases, J lost 2 bases, and 1 base stayed unmatched. CDR3 in amino acids: CASSVATSAYNEQFF. The CDR3 nucleotides are TGTGCCAGCAGCGTAGCGACTAGCGCCTACAATGAGCAGTTCTTC.